These 7 T cell receptor beta chains came from one sample sequenced in a study of somatic mutations in cytotoxic T cells in rheumatoid arthritis. Generated by immunoSEQ multiplex PCR, the TCRdb table keeps only in-frame clones and is missing some. There are tens of thousands of clones in the sample; roughly 80% occur only once, and more than 2.5% lies in the top ten. What was sequenced was CD8+ T cells sorted from blood. The receptors come from a man aged 35 to 55 in good health.

This chain links TRBV13 with TRBJ2-7; TRBD2 aligns across 11 bases. The germline CDR1 and CDR2 sequences are PRHDT and FYEKMQ (reference sequence). V dropped 6 bases and J dropped 2; count of bases not matched to a gene: 6. The CDR3 runs to 15 residues. The CDR3 DNA sequence: TGTGCCAGCAGTAGGACTAGCGGGTTTCCCTACGAGCAGTACTTC. It translates to CASSRTSGFPYEQYF.

The gene calls are TRBV11-2 and TRBJ1-1, with D perhaps TRBD1 (6 bases). The V gene's germline CDR1 is SGHAT and CDR2 FQNNGV. V dropped 5 bases and J dropped 4 bases, with 20 bases sitting between them. The CDR3 loop spans 16 amino acids. The CDR3 region has the DNA TGTGCCAGCAGCCCTAGCATGGGGGCGCTTAGCACTGAAGCTTTCTTT. It translates to CASSPSMGALSTEAFF.

This chain uses TRBV9 with TRBJ2-7; D remains unclear. The CDR3 runs to 14 residues. V was trimmed by 0 bases and J by 2 bases, leaving 9 bases between them. Germline V gene data show CDR1 as SGDLS and CDR2 as YYNGEE. The CDR3 region is CASSVGGSAYEQYF. CDR3 DNA: TGTGCCAGCAGCGTAGGAGGCTCCGCCTACGAGCAGTACTTC.

The chain is built from TRBV7-9 and TRBJ2-5; D ambiguous. The CDR3 loop spans 13 amino acids. CDR1 is SEHNR and CDR2 is FQNEAQ in the germline V gene (reference sequence). Trimming took off 2 bases at V and 3 bases at J, with 7 bases between the two ends. Here the CDR3 reads CASSLLSEETQYF. The CDR3 DNA sequence: TGTGCCAGCAGCTTACTGTCGGAAGAGACCCAGTACTTC.

The chain couples TRBV27 to TRBJ2-3; D remains unclear. CDR1 is MNHEY, CDR2 SMNVEV, per germline (reference sequence). The length of the CDR3 is 13 residues. V lost 4 bases, J lost 2 bases, and 7 bases lay in between. The CDR3 region is CASSSTYTDTQYF. Written as DNA, the CDR3 is TGTGCCAGCAGTTCAACCTACACAGATACGCAGTATTTT.

The gene calls are TRBV5-1 and TRBJ1-4; maybe TRBD1 (6 bases). CDR1 SGHRS and CDR2 YFSETQ come from the germline V gene. This CDR3 has 15 amino acids. V shed 4 bases and J shed 2 bases, with 12 bases lying between them. The CDR3 DNA is TGCGCCAGCAGCCAAGGGACAATTACTAATGAAAAACTGTTTTTT. This encodes CASSQGTITNEKLFF.

As DNA, the CDR3 is TGCGCCAGCAGTGAGCCCAGACAGGGGAACACTGAAGCTTTCTTT. Translated: CASSEPRQGNTEAFF. The chain links TRBV10-2 to TRBJ1-1, with TRBD1 matching over 7 bases. Germline CDR1 is WSHSY and CDR2 is SAAADI. This CDR3 region has 15 residues. V lost 2 bases and J lost 1; bases outside the gene matches: 4.